This TCR beta chain was observed in a study of blood T cell repertoires in COVID-19. As for the study in general: Whether acute or convalescent, the COVID-19 samples came from the United States, Italy and Spain. T cells, B-cell-depleted T cells, or PBMCs supplied cDNA or gDNA.

In the authors' methods: Using reference gene primer amplification, nucleated cell counts were estimated. Assay: immunoSEQ multiplex PCR; the TCRdb copy retains only in-frame clones and omits some. The V and J calls and the clone size are those of that table, but D and trimming were determined from the DNA. Among over 100,000 clones listed, more than 85% were seen once. Germline assignment: CDR1 MDHEN and CDR2 SYDVKM. There are 13 residues in the CDR3. The sample consisted of peripheral blood. This rearrangement joins TRBV28 to TRBJ1-6, with D tentatively TRBD1 (5 bases). This receptor was identified in a human donor in a cohort sampled during active COVID-19. The chain's CDR3 is CAGGEPYNSPLHF. The CDR3 DNA is TGTGCGGGGGGGGAGCCCTATAATTCACCCCTCCACTTT.